The source of this TCR beta chain is a study of OX40 agonist ivuxolimab in advanced cancers. Overall study: Past anti-PD-1, anti-PD-L1 or anti-CTLA-4 therapy was accepted, and 40% to 45% had received some. Study-level results: At 0.1-3.0 mg/kg, partial responders had clonal expansion among the lowest observed.

Germline V gene data show CDR1 as MDHEN and CDR2 as SYDVKM. V shed 8 bases and J shed 0 bases, with 7 bases lying between them. The CDR3 length is 12 residues. Concerning this clone itself: Its antigen remains unknown.

Using immunoSEQ multiplex PCR, the repertoire was profiled, and TCRdb retains in-frame clones only, with some absent. The data show around 81,000 clones, with about 80% seen just once and 6% to 8.5% held by the top ten. This material consisted of CD4+ or CD8+ T cells sorted from blood, taken in a trial of the OX40 agonist ivuxolimab. The TCR sequence derives from an adult with an advanced solid tumor such as melanoma, head and neck, liver or kidney cancer. V usage is TRBV28 and J usage is TRBJ1-1; D gene uncertain. CDR3 residues: CASGEMNTEAFF. The DNA for the CDR3 is TGTGCCAGCGGGGAGATGAACACTGAAGCTTTCTTT.